Listed here is a single T cell receptor beta chain. The data derive from a study of blood T cell repertoires in COVID-19. The protocol was immunoSEQ multiplex PCR, while the TCRdb copy is restricted to in-frame clones and leaves out a portion. The sample yields 110,000 to 150,000 clones, approximately 73% seen once. The receptor comes from a man aged 55-75 years with acute or convalescent COVID-19. The sequenced material came from peripheral blood.

CDR3 sequence: CASTQTRTDTQYF. The CDR3 DNA is TGTGCCAGCACCCAGACACGAACAGATACGCAGTATTTT. The rearrangement uses TRBV2 and TRBJ2-3; D is uncertain. The germline V gene has CDR1 SNHLY and CDR2 FYNNEI. This CDR3 has 13 amino acids. The V gene lost 7 bases and the J gene lost 3 bases, with 11 bases spanning the gap. The variable domain in full, completed from reference TRBV2 and TRBJ2-3, reads EPEVTQTPSHQVTQMGQEVILRCVPISNHLYFYWYRQILGQKVEFLVSFYNNEISEKSEIFDDQFSVERPDGSNFTLKIRSTKLEDSAMYFCASTQTRTDTQYFGPGTRLTVL.